The rows below give T cell receptor beta chains drawn from one sample of a study of cytomegalovirus exposure and HLA in healthy donors. Profiling relied on immunoSEQ multiplex PCR, and the TCRdb table lists in-frame clones only, not all of them. The repertoire holds more than 150,000 clones, with about 90% as singletons. Sequenced sample: PBMCs. These TCRs come from a girl less than two years old in good health and CMV-seronegative. Both conserved end residues are part of each CDR3. Each record gives: D gene, clone size, V gene, J gene, CDR3 DNA, CDR3 protein. The D gene is left open where the match is weak. Rows may omit the clone size; those that give it use once, few, many or a size class.

d_call: TRBD1; clone_size: NA; v_call: TRBV27; j_call: TRBJ2-6; cdr3_nt: TGTGCCAGCAGCCTGATTGGACAGGGTGGAATCACCGGGGCCAACGTCCTGACTTTC; cdr3_aa: CASSLIGQGGITGANVLTF
d_call: NA; clone_size: once; v_call: TRBV19; j_call: TRBJ2-3; cdr3_nt: TGTGCCAGTAGTATAGTGGCTAGCCGAGAGGCAGATACGCAGTATTTT; cdr3_aa: CASSIVASREADTQYF
d_call: TRBD1; clone_size: NA; v_call: TRBV19; j_call: TRBJ2-7; cdr3_nt: TGTGCCAGTAGTCCAATGACAGGGGGCTACGAGCAGTACTTC; cdr3_aa: CASSPMTGGYEQYF
d_call: TRBD1; clone_size: NA; v_call: TRBV7-2; j_call: TRBJ2-7; cdr3_nt: TGTGCCAGCAGCTTAGCGCCCCAGGACAGGGCGTACCGTACACCCTACGAGCAGTACTTC; cdr3_aa: CASSLAPQDRAYRTPYEQYF
d_call: TRBD1; clone_size: NA; v_call: TRBV18; j_call: TRBJ1-5; cdr3_nt: TGTGCCAGCTCACCAAACCACCGGGACAGAGATAGCAATCAGCCCCAGCATTTT; cdr3_aa: CASSPNHRDRDSNQPQHF
d_call: NA; clone_size: NA; v_call: TRBV7-9; j_call: TRBJ2-2; cdr3_nt: TGTGCCAGCAGCTTAGACTCCATGGGGGAGCTGTTTTTT; cdr3_aa: CASSLDSMGELFF
d_call: NA; clone_size: once; v_call: TRBV5-1; j_call: TRBJ2-1; cdr3_nt: TGCGCCAGCAGCTTGGGAGGGGGAGTTTACAATGAGCAGTTCTTC; cdr3_aa: CASSLGGGVYNEQFF
d_call: NA; clone_size: NA; v_call: TRBV19; j_call: TRBJ2-1; cdr3_nt: TGTGCCAGTAGTATAGATCAGGGTTGGACATACAATGAGCAGTTCTTC; cdr3_aa: CASSIDQGWTYNEQFF
d_call: TRBD1; clone_size: NA; v_call: TRBV7-7; j_call: TRBJ2-1; cdr3_nt: TGTGCTAGCAGCTTAGGACAGGGAAGGCATGAGCAGTTCTTC; cdr3_aa: CASSLGQGRHEQFF
d_call: TRBD2; clone_size: NA; v_call: TRBV5-6; j_call: TRBJ2-7; cdr3_nt: TGTGCCAGCAGCTCGGCTAGCGGGCCACTCTACGAGCAGTACTTC; cdr3_aa: CASSSASGPLYEQYF
d_call: TRBD1; clone_size: NA; v_call: TRBV27; j_call: TRBJ1-2; cdr3_nt: TGTGCCAGCAGTTCCCCGGGACAGGGTATCTCTGGCTACACCTTC; cdr3_aa: CASSSPGQGISGYTF
d_call: TRBD2; clone_size: once; v_call: TRBV5-4; j_call: TRBJ2-3; cdr3_nt: TGTGCCAGCAGCTTGCGACTAGCGGGCCCCACAGATACGCAGTATTTT; cdr3_aa: CASSLRLAGPTDTQYF
d_call: NA; clone_size: few; v_call: TRBV5-1; j_call: TRBJ2-3; cdr3_nt: TGCGCCAGCAGCTTGGATGCAGGTACGCAGTATTTT; cdr3_aa: CASSLDAGTQYF
d_call: TRBD1; clone_size: NA; v_call: TRBV6-5; j_call: TRBJ1-2; cdr3_nt: TGTGCCAGCAGAGCTTCAGGGGGCTATGGCTACACCTTC; cdr3_aa: CASRASGGYGYTF
d_call: TRBD1; clone_size: NA; v_call: TRBV4-1; j_call: TRBJ1-2; cdr3_nt: TGCGCCAGCAGCCAAGATCCCGGGGGACAGATGCATGGCTACACCTTC; cdr3_aa: CASSQDPGGQMHGYTF
d_call: TRBD2; clone_size: NA; v_call: TRBV7-6; j_call: TRBJ2-1; cdr3_nt: TGTGCCAGCAGCTCAAGCGGGGGGGCTTACAATGAGCAGTTCTTC; cdr3_aa: CASSSSGGAYNEQFF
d_call: NA; clone_size: NA; v_call: TRBV27; j_call: TRBJ2-1; cdr3_nt: TGTGCCAGCAGTCCTAACTCCTACAATGAGCAGTTCTTC; cdr3_aa: CASSPNSYNEQFF
d_call: NA; clone_size: NA; v_call: TRBV6-5; j_call: TRBJ2-5; cdr3_nt: TGTGCCAGCAGTTACTTGGCTTCCCAGTACTTC; cdr3_aa: CASSYLASQYF
d_call: NA; clone_size: few; v_call: TRBV7-3; j_call: TRBJ2-1; cdr3_nt: TGTGCCAGCAGCTTAACTCAACTCTCCTACAATGAGCAGTTCTTC; cdr3_aa: CASSLTQLSYNEQFF
d_call: NA; clone_size: NA; v_call: TRBV30; j_call: TRBJ1-4; cdr3_nt: TGTGCCTGGAGTGGTCAGGGGAAGGGGCCAACTAATGAAAAACTGTTTTTT; cdr3_aa: CAWSGQGKGPTNEKLFF
d_call: NA; clone_size: NA; v_call: TRBV6-5; j_call: TRBJ1-2; cdr3_nt: TGTGCCAGCAGTTACTCGAGAGGCGGGGGTTATGGCTACACCTTC; cdr3_aa: CASSYSRGGGYGYTF
d_call: TRBD2; clone_size: NA; v_call: TRBV5-1; j_call: TRBJ2-1; cdr3_nt: TGCGCCAGCAGCTTGGTCGGGGGGTTAAATGAGCAGTTCTTC; cdr3_aa: CASSLVGGLNEQFF
d_call: TRBD2; clone_size: NA; v_call: TRBV9; j_call: TRBJ2-3; cdr3_nt: TGTGCCAGCAGCGGTTTAGCGGGTGCACCTAACACACGACACACAGATACGCAGTATTTT; cdr3_aa: CASSGLAGAPNTRHTDTQYF
d_call: TRBD1; clone_size: NA; v_call: TRBV6-1; j_call: TRBJ1-5; cdr3_nt: TGTGCCAGCAGTGAAACGTGGCGGGCCACAGGGGAGCCCCAGCATTTT; cdr3_aa: CASSETWRATGEPQHF
d_call: TRBD1; clone_size: NA; v_call: TRBV6-1; j_call: TRBJ2-1; cdr3_nt: TGTGCCAGCAGTGTTAACCGGGACAGGGTCTATGAGCAGTTCTTC; cdr3_aa: CASSVNRDRVYEQFF
d_call: NA; clone_size: once; v_call: TRBV7-7; j_call: TRBJ2-5; cdr3_nt: TGTGCTAGCTGGGTCGAGAAGGAAGGGGCCCAGTACTTC; cdr3_aa: CASWVEKEGAQYF
d_call: TRBD2; clone_size: NA; v_call: TRBV5-1; j_call: TRBJ2-1; cdr3_nt: TGCGCCAGCAGCTTGGCTGGGACTAGCAGCTACAATGAGCAGTTCTTC; cdr3_aa: CASSLAGTSSYNEQFF
d_call: TRBD2; clone_size: NA; v_call: TRBV7-6; j_call: TRBJ2-1; cdr3_nt: TGTGCCAGCAGCCCAGGACTAGCGGACAATGAGCAGTTCTTC; cdr3_aa: CASSPGLADNEQFF
d_call: TRBD1; clone_size: NA; v_call: TRBV9; j_call: TRBJ2-5; cdr3_nt: TGTGCCAGCAGCGCAGGGGGCGAGACCCAGTACTTC; cdr3_aa: CASSAGGETQYF
d_call: TRBD2; clone_size: NA; v_call: TRBV2; j_call: TRBJ2-7; cdr3_nt: TGTGCCAGCAGTGAAGTTGCTAGCGGGGGGGCCTACGAGCAGTACTTC; cdr3_aa: CASSEVASGGAYEQYF
d_call: NA; clone_size: NA; v_call: TRBV5-5; j_call: TRBJ1-2; cdr3_nt: TGTGCCAGCAGCTTGCAGGGCTTAGATGGCTACACCTTC; cdr3_aa: CASSLQGLDGYTF
d_call: NA; clone_size: NA; v_call: TRBV5-1; j_call: TRBJ2-7; cdr3_nt: TGCGCCAGCACCACTGGACTGCAGACCTACGAGCAGTACTTC; cdr3_aa: CASTTGLQTYEQYF
d_call: TRBD1; clone_size: NA; v_call: TRBV5-1; j_call: TRBJ2-7; cdr3_nt: TGCGCCAGCAGCTGGGACAGGGGAACCTACGAGCAGTACTTC; cdr3_aa: CASSWDRGTYEQYF
d_call: NA; clone_size: NA; v_call: TRBV7-9; j_call: TRBJ2-5; cdr3_nt: TGTGCCAGCAGCTATCCCTTCCAGGGTGGAGAGACCCAGTACTTC; cdr3_aa: CASSYPFQGGETQYF
d_call: TRBD1; clone_size: NA; v_call: TRBV6-5; j_call: TRBJ1-1; cdr3_nt: TGTGCCAGCGCTCCCTCTCGGGACAGCCCCGGTGAAGCTTTCTTT; cdr3_aa: CASAPSRDSPGEAFF
d_call: NA; clone_size: once; v_call: TRBV2; j_call: TRBJ1-6; cdr3_nt: TGTGCCATAAAGGACAGAGATAATTCACCCCTCCACTTT; cdr3_aa: CAIKDRDNSPLHF
d_call: TRBD1; clone_size: NA; v_call: TRBV29-1; j_call: TRBJ1-2; cdr3_nt: TGCAGCGTTTGGGACAGGGGTGGCTACACCTTC; cdr3_aa: CSVWDRGGYTF
d_call: TRBD2; clone_size: NA; v_call: TRBV7-2; j_call: TRBJ2-7; cdr3_nt: TGTGCCAGCAGCCAAACTAGCGGGGGTCGTCGCGAGCAGTACTTC; cdr3_aa: CASSQTSGGRREQYF
d_call: NA; clone_size: NA; v_call: TRBV2; j_call: TRBJ1-6; cdr3_nt: TGTGCCAGCAATAGACAAACCTCACCCCTCCACTTT; cdr3_aa: CASNRQTSPLHF
d_call: NA; clone_size: NA; v_call: TRBV2; j_call: TRBJ1-6; cdr3_nt: TGTGCCAGCAGCCCCATACAGGTTCGATCACCCCTCCACTTT; cdr3_aa: CASSPIQVRSPLHF
d_call: NA; clone_size: NA; v_call: TRBV21-1; j_call: TRBJ2-3; cdr3_nt: TGTGCCAGCAGTCAACGAGGACTAGGGAGCACAGATACGCAGTATTTT; cdr3_aa: CASSQRGLGSTDTQYF